This T cell receptor beta chain is from a study of T cell repertoires in cytomegalovirus infection. Across the whole study: The public TCR beta signatures pointed to both CMV infection and matching HLA type. Study-wide results and limits: Individuals carrying CMV plus the relevant HLA were identified by cumulative frequency of public TCR beta families. It was HLA-C-restricted CMV-specific TCR beta clonotypes that dominated the response ex vivo.

V shed 9 bases and J shed 4 bases, with 15 bases lying between them. The CDR3 runs 13 residues. The V gene's germline CDR1 is MNHEY and CDR2 SVGEGT. This clonotype has just a few counts. Its antigen remains unknown. TCRdb recomputed calls from the reads with MiXCR, one row per CDR3 protein. This repertoire shows over 250,000 distinct CDR3 sequences, 20% to 25% found once; its top ten account for approximately 19%. The TCR originated in a human donor in good health (CMV status not recorded). Some clones in this sample may be carry-over from other donors' samples. The sequences come from cultured PBMCs, collected from culture after CMV antigen stimulation. V is TRBV6-2 or TRBV6-3 and J is TRBJ1-1; D is unclear. The CDR3 sequence: CASKEIGFTEAFF. CDR3 DNA: TGTGCCAGTAAGGAAATAGGGTTCACTGAAGCTTTCTTT.